Listed here is a single TCR beta chain. Its target is unknown. The table came from immunoSEQ multiplex PCR; TCRdb's copy has only in-frame clones and leaves some out. This table has roughly 100,000 clones, under 90% appearing once. The sample is drawn from a study of radiation and T cells in renal cell carcinoma. This CDR3 region has 13 residues. The V and J ends lost 4 bases and 1 base respectively, with 6 bases between them. In germline, CDR1 is LNHDA, CDR2 SQIVND (reference sequence). Overall study results and limits: No pretreatment tumor biopsies were available for baseline clonotypes. In blood, top tumor clones expanded by 2 weeks, shrinking by 4.

Documented time point: baseline pretreatment blood. The treatment is: 15 Gy SBRT to primary tumor, nephrectomy 4 weeks later. This material consisted of blood, taken from a patient whose treatment included radiotherapy and nephrectomy. The TCR sequence derives from a man between 60 and 75 years old with renal cell carcinoma. J is TRBJ2-3 and V is TRBV19; D unresolved. The CDR3 DNA follows: TGTGCCAGTAGTACCGGGCGCACAGATACGCAGTATTTT. It is translated as CASSTGRTDTQYF.